Shown below are 17 T cell receptor beta chains from a single sample sequenced in a study of long-term antiretroviral therapy in people with HIV. Running of the v3.0 immunoSEQ assay took place at survey level. Libraries were prepared by immunoSEQ multiplex PCR; TCRdb keeps only in-frame clonotypes and omits some of them. The table shows roughly 25,000 clones, with 84% occurring only once. This specimen was unsorted PBMCs, taken 3 years after starting antiretroviral therapy. The receptors here all came from a man aged 50 to 60 with HIV.

The gene calls are TRBV10-3 and TRBJ2-2, with 8 bases matching TRBD1. The germline V gene has CDR1 ENHRY and CDR2 SYGVKD. The CDR3 length is 14 residues. The V gene end was trimmed by 6 bases and the J gene end by 1 base; junction bases not matched to a gene: 1. CDR3 sequence reads: CAISGTGNTGELFF. In nucleotides, the CDR3 is TGTGCCATCAGCGGGACAGGGAACACCGGGGAGCTGTTTTTT.

The chain combines TRBV19 with TRBJ1-2, with D unclear. Trimming cost V 0 bases and J 8 bases, with 22 bases left between them. This CDR3 has 17 amino acids. Germline CDR1 is LNHDA and CDR2 is SQIVND (reference sequence). CDR3 nucleotides: TGTGCCAGTAGTATAGAAGGAGGATGGCTTCCCCTAGGCGGCTACACCTTC. It is translated as CASSIEGGWLPLGGYTF.

The chain carries TRBV19 and TRBJ2-5, with D maybe TRBD2 (6 bases). The germline gives CDR1 LNHDA, CDR2 SQIVND (reference sequence). Trimming pared 2 bases from V and 5 bases from J, leaving 15 bases between. This CDR3 contains 15 residues. The DNA of the CDR3 is TGTGCCAGTAGTATATCGGACTACTCATTGGAGACCCAGTACTTC. This codes for CASSISDYSLETQYF.

This clone was seen a single time. The chain has TRBV11-2 and TRBJ2-7; D gene unclear. V gave up 4 bases and J gave up 6 bases, with 16 bases separating them. Germline V gene data show CDR1 as SGHAT and CDR2 as FQNNGV. CDR3 length: 14 amino acids. The CDR3 sequence: CASSSVRSTPEQYF. In DNA, the CDR3 is TGTGCCAGCAGCTCCGTGCGTTCAACCCCCGAGCAGTACTTC.

The rearrangement uses TRBV11-3 and TRBJ2-1; 7 bases line up with TRBD2. The germline V gene encodes CDR1 SGHNT and CDR2 YENEEA. The V and J ends lost 0 bases and 0 bases, in that order; junction bases with no gene match: 2. CDR3 length equals 16 residues. CDR3 residues: CASSLEAGDSYNEQFF. CDR3 DNA sequence: TGTGCCAGCAGCTTAGAGGCGGGAGACTCCTACAATGAGCAGTTCTTC.

The chain uses TRBV29-1 and TRBJ1-2; 7 bases are shared with TRBD1. Trimming cost V 4 bases and J 3 bases; bases outside gene matches: 17. Germline V gene sequence: CDR1 SQVTM, CDR2 ANQGSEA. The CDR3 runs 17 residues. The CDR3 DNA is TGCAGCGTTGGGGGAGAGGTAGGACAGGACCTTCACTATGGCTACACCTTC. This encodes CSVGGEVGQDLHYGYTF.

The V and J genes are TRBV23-1 and TRBJ2-3; D remains unclear. TRBV23-1 is an ORF for which the function is uncertain. Trimming stripped 1 base from V and 1 base from J, with 24 bases between. This CDR3 region has 20 residues. CDR3 DNA sequence: TGCGCCAGCAGTCAATTAAGGGTTCGACATACACCGAATTGCACAGATACGCAGTATTTT. It encodes CASSQLRVRHTPNCTDTQYF.

The chain joins TRBV10-1 to TRBJ2-7; 9 bases fit TRBD1. Unmatched junction bases numbered 13, after V lost 5 bases and J lost 5 bases. Germline V gene data show CDR1 as WNHNN and CDR2 as SYGVQD (reference sequence). This CDR3 has 16 residues. The CDR3 reads CASSPGTGTLPNEQYF. As DNA, the CDR3 is TGCGCCAGCAGTCCCGGGACAGGGACCTTACCTAACGAGCAGTACTTC.

This clone was recorded only once. The chain links TRBV5-4 to TRBJ2-1, with 10 bases identical to TRBD1. The CDR3 is made up of 15 amino acids. Per germline, CDR1 SGHNT and CDR2 YYREEE (reference sequence). J was trimmed by 4 bases and V by 4 bases; bases with no gene match: 5. The CDR3 reads CASSTSGQGYNEQFF. The CDR3, as DNA: TGTGCCAGCAGCACCTCGGGACAGGGGTACAATGAGCAGTTCTTC.

The rearrangement links TRBV19 to TRBJ2-7; D unclear. The CDR3 loop spans 13 amino acids. The germline V gene encodes CDR1 LNHDA and CDR2 SQIVND (reference sequence). V lost 6 bases to trimming and J lost 5 bases, with 14 bases between them. Here the CDR3 reads CASRDDMVHEQYF. As DNA, the CDR3 is TGTGCCAGTAGGGATGACATGGTCCACGAGCAGTACTTC.

V usage is TRBV4-3 and J usage is TRBJ2-3; 13 bases align to TRBD2. Germline-derived CDR1 and CDR2 are LGHNA and YSLEER. The CDR3 is 21 amino acids. V lost 0 bases, J lost 0 bases, and 12 bases stayed unmatched. The CDR3 DNA is TGCGCCAGCAGCCAAGATCGAAAGAGGACTAGCGGGAGTTGGAGCACAGATACGCAGTATTTT. Protein product: CASSQDRKRTSGSWSTDTQYF.

The chain has TRBV5-4 and TRBJ1-2, with D perhaps TRBD1 (5 bases). CDR3 length: 14 residues. V shed 4 bases and J shed 8 bases, with 18 bases lying between them. Germline V gene lookup returns CDR1 SGHNT and CDR2 YYREEE (reference sequence). CDR3: CASSRDDPREGYTF. The CDR3 DNA sequence: TGTGCCAGCAGCCGGGACGATCCCCGGGAAGGCTACACCTTC.

This clone was counted only a few times. The V gene is TRBV30, the J gene TRBJ1-2, with 7 bases fitting TRBD1. The germline V gene encodes CDR1 GTSNPN and CDR2 SVGIG (reference sequence). V lost 0 bases to trimming and J lost 5 bases; unmatched junction nucleotides: 6. The CDR3 covers 14 residues. This CDR3 is CAWSVNRGGYGYTF. Here the CDR3 DNA reads TGTGCCTGGAGTGTTAACAGGGGAGGGTATGGCTACACCTTC.

This sequence joins TRBV7-2 and TRBJ1-3; D not resolved. Germline CDR1 SGHTA, CDR2 FQGNSA. The CDR3 runs to 18 residues. V was shortened by 1 base and J by 0 bases, with 16 bases between the two germline ends. CDR3 DNA: TGTGCCAGCAGCTTAGTGTCGTATGGCACTCGCTCTGGAAACACCATATATTTT. Translation gives CASSLVSYGTRSGNTIYF.

V is TRBV19 and J is TRBJ2-7, with D possibly matching TRBD2 (7 bases). The CDR3 is 14 amino acids. CDR1 and CDR2 (germline): LNHDA, SQIVND (reference sequence). Trimming pared 9 bases from V and 2 bases from J, leaving 17 bases between. The CDR3 here is CASRGAETTYEQYF. The CDR3 region has the DNA TGTGCCAGCCGGGGGGCGGAGACAACCTACGAGCAGTACTTC.

This chain connects TRBV6-5 to TRBJ1-2, with a possible D match to TRBD1 (6 bases). V shed 6 bases and J shed 4 bases, with 15 bases lying between them. This CDR3 has 14 amino acids. Germline CDR1 and CDR2: MNHEY and SVGAGI. CDR3 region: CASSRARGAYGYTF. For the CDR3, the DNA is TGTGCCAGCAGCCGGGCCAGGGGCGCCTATGGCTACACCTTC.

This chain joins TRBV28 and TRBJ1-1; D gene unclear. The CDR3 covers 12 residues. V dropped 6 bases and J dropped 8 bases, with 13 bases sitting between them. Germline V gives CDR1 MDHEN, CDR2 SYDVKM. The CDR3 DNA reads as TGTGCCAGCAGGTGGGGAACAGTGGAAGCTTTCTTT. It translates to CASRWGTVEAFF. The whole variable domain, remainder taken from reference TRBV28 and TRBJ1-1, is DVKVTQSSRYLVKRTGEKVFLECVQDMDHENMFWYRQDPGLGLRLIYFSYDVKMKEKGDIPEGYSVSREKKERFSLILESASTNQTSMYLCASRWGTVEAFFGQGTRLTVV.